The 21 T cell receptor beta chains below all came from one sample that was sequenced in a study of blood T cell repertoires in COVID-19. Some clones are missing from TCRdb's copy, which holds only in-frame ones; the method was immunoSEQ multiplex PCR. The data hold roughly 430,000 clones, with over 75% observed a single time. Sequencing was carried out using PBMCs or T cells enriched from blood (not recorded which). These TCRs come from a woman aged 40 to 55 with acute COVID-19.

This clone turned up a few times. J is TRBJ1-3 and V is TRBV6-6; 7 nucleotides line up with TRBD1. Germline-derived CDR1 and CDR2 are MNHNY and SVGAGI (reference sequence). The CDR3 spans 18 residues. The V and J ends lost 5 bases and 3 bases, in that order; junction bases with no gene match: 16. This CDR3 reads CASSPTTNRGRVGNTIYF. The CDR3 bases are TGTGCCAGCAGTCCGACGACGAACAGGGGAAGAGTTGGAAACACCATATATTTT.

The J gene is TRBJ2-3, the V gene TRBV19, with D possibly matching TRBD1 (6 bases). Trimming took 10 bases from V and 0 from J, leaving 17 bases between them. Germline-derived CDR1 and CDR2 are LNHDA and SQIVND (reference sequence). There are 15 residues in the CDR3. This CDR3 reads CATRDTVVSTDTQYF. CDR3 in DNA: TGTGCCACTAGGGACACCGTAGTTAGCACAGATACGCAGTATTTT.

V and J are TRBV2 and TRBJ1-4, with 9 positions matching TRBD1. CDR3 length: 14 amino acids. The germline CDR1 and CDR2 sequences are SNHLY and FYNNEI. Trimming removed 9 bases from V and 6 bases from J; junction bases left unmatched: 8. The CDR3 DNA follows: TGTGCCAGTTTGGTTGGGACAGGGTATGAAAAACTGTTTTTT. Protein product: CASLVGTGYEKLFF.

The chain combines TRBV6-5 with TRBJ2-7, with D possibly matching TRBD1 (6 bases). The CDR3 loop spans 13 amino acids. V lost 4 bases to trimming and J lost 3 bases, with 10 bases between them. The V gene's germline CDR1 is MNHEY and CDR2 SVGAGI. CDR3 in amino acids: CASSSRTVYEQYF. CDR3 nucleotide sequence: TGTGCCAGCAGTTCCCGGACAGTCTACGAGCAGTACTTC.

CDR3 sequence reads: CASRVTSGGNYEQYF. The DNA for the CDR3 is TGTGCCAGCAGGGTAACTAGCGGGGGAAACTACGAGCAGTACTTC. The chain couples TRBV6-5 to TRBJ2-7; TRBD2 agrees at 11 bases. CDR1 and CDR2 from the germline V gene are MNHEY and SVGAGI. This CDR3 contains 15 residues. With V trimmed by 6 bases and J by 3 bases, 7 bases remained unmatched.

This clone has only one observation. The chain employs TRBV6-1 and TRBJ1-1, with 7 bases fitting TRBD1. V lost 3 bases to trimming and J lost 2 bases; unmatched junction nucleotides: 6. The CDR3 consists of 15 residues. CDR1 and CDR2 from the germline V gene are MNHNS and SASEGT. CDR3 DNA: TGTGCCAGCAGTGATTCGGGACAGATTAACACTGAAGCTTTCTTT. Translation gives CASSDSGQINTEAFF.

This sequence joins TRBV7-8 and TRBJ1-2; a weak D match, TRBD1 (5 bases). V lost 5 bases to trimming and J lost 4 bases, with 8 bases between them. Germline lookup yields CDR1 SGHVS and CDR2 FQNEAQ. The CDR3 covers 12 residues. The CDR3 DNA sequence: TGTGCCAGCAGCCTCGGGGGCTATGGCTACACCTTC. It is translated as CASSLGGYGYTF.

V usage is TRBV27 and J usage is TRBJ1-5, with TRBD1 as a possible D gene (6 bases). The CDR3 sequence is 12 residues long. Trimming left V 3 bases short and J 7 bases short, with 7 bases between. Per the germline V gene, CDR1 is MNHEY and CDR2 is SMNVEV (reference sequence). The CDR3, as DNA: TGTGCCAGCAGTTTTGGGGGCCAGCCCCAGCATTTT. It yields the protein CASSFGGQPQHF.

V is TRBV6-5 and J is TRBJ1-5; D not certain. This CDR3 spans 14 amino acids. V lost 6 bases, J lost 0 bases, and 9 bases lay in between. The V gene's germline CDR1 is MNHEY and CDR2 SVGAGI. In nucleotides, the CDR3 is TGTGCCAGCAGCTCGCGAAATAGCAATCAGCCCCAGCATTTT. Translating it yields CASSSRNSNQPQHF.

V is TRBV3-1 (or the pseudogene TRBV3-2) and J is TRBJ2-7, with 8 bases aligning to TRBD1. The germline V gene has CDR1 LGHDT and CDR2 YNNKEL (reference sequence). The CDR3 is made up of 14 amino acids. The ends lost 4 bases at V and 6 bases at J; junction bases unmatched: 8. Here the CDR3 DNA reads TGTGCCAGCAGCCCGGACAGGGTAAGGGGCGAGCAGTACTTC. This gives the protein CASSPDRVRGEQYF.

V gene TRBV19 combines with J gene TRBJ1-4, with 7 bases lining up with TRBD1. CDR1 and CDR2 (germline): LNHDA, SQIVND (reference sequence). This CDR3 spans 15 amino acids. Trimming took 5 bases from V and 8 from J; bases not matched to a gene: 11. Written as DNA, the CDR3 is TGTGCCAGTAGTTCCAAGTTAGGGGGCAACGAAAAACTGTTTTTT. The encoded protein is CASSSKLGGNEKLFF.

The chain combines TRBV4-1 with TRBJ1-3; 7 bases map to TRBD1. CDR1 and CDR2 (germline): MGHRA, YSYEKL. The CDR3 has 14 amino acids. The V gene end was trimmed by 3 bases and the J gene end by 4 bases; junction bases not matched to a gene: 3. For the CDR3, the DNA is TGCGCCAGCAGCCAGACAGGGTTGGGAAACACCATATATTTT. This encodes CASSQTGLGNTIYF.

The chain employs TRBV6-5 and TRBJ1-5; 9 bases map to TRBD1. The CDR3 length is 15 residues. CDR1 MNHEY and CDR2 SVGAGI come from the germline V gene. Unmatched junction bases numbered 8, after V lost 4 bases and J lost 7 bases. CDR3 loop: CASSFDRGNGQPQHF. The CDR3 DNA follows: TGTGCCAGCAGTTTTGACAGGGGGAATGGGCAGCCCCAGCATTTT.

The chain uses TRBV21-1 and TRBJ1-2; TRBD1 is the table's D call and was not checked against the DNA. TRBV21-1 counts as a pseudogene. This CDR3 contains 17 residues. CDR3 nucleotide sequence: TGTGCCAGCAGCTTTACGGAAACAGGGGGCGCTGGCTATGGCTACACCTTC. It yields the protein CASSFTETGGAGYGYTF.

The CDR3 here is CATSTGRQAGVEKLFF. In DNA form, the CDR3 reads TGTGCCACCAGCACTGGACGGCAGGCGGGGGTGGAAAAACTGTTTTTT. V usage is TRBV15 and J usage is TRBJ1-4; the D gene is possibly TRBD1 (5 bases). The germline V gene has CDR1 LNHNV and CDR2 YYDKDF (reference sequence). Trimming took 4 bases from V and 8 from J, leaving 20 bases between them. This CDR3 is 16 amino acids long.

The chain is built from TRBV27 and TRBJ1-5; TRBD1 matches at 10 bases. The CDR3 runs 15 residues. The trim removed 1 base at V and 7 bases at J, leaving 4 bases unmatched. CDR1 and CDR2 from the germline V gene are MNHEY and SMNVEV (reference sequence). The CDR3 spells CASSLLGTGEQPQHF. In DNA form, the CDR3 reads TGTGCCAGCAGTTTATTAGGGACAGGGGAACAGCCCCAGCATTTT.

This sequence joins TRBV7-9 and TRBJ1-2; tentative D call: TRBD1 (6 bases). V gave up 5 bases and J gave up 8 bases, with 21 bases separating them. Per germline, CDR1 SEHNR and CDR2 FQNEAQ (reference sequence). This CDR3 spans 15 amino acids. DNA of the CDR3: TGTGCCAGCAGCACGAAAGGTCGGGGGGCGGAGGGCTACACCTTC. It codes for CASSTKGRGAEGYTF.

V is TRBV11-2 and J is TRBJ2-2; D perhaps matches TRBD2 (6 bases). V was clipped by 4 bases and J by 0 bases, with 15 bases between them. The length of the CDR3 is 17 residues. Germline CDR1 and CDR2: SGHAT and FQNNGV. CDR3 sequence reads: CASSSSGGRSNTGELFF. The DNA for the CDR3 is TGTGCCAGCAGCTCGAGTGGAGGGAGGTCGAACACCGGGGAGCTGTTTTTT.

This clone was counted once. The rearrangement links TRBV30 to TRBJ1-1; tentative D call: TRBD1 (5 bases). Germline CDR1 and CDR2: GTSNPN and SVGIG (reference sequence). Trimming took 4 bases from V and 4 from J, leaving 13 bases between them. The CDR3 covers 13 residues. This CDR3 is CAWTRERSTEAFF. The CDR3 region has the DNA TGTGCCTGGACCAGGGAAAGGAGCACTGAAGCTTTCTTT.

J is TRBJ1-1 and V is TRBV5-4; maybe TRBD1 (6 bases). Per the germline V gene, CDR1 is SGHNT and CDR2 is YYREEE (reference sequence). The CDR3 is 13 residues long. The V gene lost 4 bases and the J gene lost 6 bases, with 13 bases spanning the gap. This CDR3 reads CASSGGSIPEAFF. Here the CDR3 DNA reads TGTGCCAGCAGCGGGGGCTCAATTCCTGAAGCTTTCTTT.

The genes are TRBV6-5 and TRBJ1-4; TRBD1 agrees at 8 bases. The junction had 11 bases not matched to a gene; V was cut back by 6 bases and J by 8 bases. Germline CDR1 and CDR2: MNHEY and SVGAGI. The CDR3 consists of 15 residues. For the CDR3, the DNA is TGTGCCAGCAGGAACGCCGGGACAGGCAAAGAAAAACTGTTTTTT. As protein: CASRNAGTGKEKLFF.